This T cell receptor (beta chain) comes out of a study of blood T cell repertoires in COVID-19. Across the study: PBMCs, B-cell-depleted T cells, or T cells provided the cDNA or gDNA that made up the material.

The method was immunoSEQ multiplex PCR; TCRdb's version includes in-frame clones alone and lacks a portion of them. This table has about 140,000 clones, 78% appearing once. Recovered Cohort 3 donors showed two negative PCRs, clearance, or symptom resolution. This receptor was taken from a woman between 45 and 60 years old who had recovered from COVID-19. The sequencing input was PBMCs or T cells enriched from blood (not recorded which).

CDR3 protein: CASSLVGRGNYNEQFF. The CDR3 DNA is TGTGCCAGCAGCTTAGTGGGCAGGGGGAACTACAATGAGCAGTTCTTC. The chain recombines TRBV7-8 with TRBJ2-1, with 7 bases that match TRBD1. The length of the CDR3 is 16 residues. The V gene's germline CDR1 is SGHVS and CDR2 FQNEAQ. The J segment lost 3 bases and the V segment lost 1 base, leaving 6 bases of the junction unmatched.